One T cell receptor (beta chain) is described in this entry. Its target is unknown. These data belong to a study of cytomegalovirus exposure and HLA in healthy donors. On the study more broadly: Counted in an early data release were approximately 85 million unique TCRs from HLA-typed donors. Study findings and constraints: In vitro, three CMV-associated chains proved specific for CMV antigens. Researchers reportedly found TCR beta sequences accurately predicted most subjects' HLA-A and HLA-B alleles.

Amplification used 60 Vbeta primers and 13 Jbeta primers. Produced via immunoSEQ multiplex PCR; TCRdb's table is partial and in-frame only. The profile shows about 130,000 clones, about three quarters of them singletons. This CDR3 contains 17 residues. Trimming removed 1 base from V and 2 bases from J; junction bases left unmatched: 9. Germline V lookup: CDR1 SGHAT, CDR2 FQNNGV. The TCR comes from a woman aged 40 to 50 in good health and CMV-seronegative. The sample comprised PBMCs. The chain joins TRBV11-2 to TRBJ2-3; TRBD2 matches 7 bases. CDR3 in amino acids: CASSLASASGPTDTQYF. CDR3 in DNA: TGTGCCAGCAGCTTAGCGTCAGCTAGCGGACCCACAGATACGCAGTATTTT.